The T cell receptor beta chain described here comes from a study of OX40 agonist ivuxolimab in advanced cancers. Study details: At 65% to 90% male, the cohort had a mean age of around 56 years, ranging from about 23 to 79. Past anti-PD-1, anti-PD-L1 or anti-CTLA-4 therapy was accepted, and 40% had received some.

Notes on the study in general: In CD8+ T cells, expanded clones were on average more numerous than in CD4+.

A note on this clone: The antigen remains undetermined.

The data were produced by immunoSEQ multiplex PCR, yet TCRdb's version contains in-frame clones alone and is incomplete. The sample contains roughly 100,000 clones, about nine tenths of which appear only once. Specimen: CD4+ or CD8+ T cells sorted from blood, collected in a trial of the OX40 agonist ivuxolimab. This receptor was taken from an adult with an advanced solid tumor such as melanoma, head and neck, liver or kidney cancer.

CDR3 sequence: CASSQGTGRLTEAFF. In DNA form, the CDR3 reads TGCGCCAGCAGCCAAGGAACAGGGAGGTTAACTGAAGCTTTCTTT. The rearrangement links TRBV4-3 to TRBJ1-1, with a tentative D call TRBD1 (6 bases). There are 15 residues in the CDR3. Germline V lookup: CDR1 LGHNA, CDR2 YSLEER. V lost 1 base and J 5 bases, leaving 14 bases between the germline ends.